This T cell receptor (beta chain) derives from a study of T cell responses to AZD1222 COVID-19 vaccine. TCRdb's table, derived via immunoSEQ multiplex PCR, lists solely in-frame clones and lacks some. This table holds around 76,000 clones, roughly 84% found once. Per the germline V gene, CDR1 is SGHTA and CDR2 is FQGNSA. CDR3 length equals 15 residues. V was clipped by 5 bases and J by 2 bases, with 16 bases between them. The TCR was taken from an adult in good health. The sample in question was peripheral blood, obtained on day 0 of AZD1222 vaccination. V usage is TRBV7-2 and J usage is TRBJ2-7; D unclear. CDR3: CASSPQGYNTYEQYF. Written as DNA, the CDR3 is TGTGCCAGCAGCCCCCAAGGGTATAACACCTACGAGCAGTACTTC.